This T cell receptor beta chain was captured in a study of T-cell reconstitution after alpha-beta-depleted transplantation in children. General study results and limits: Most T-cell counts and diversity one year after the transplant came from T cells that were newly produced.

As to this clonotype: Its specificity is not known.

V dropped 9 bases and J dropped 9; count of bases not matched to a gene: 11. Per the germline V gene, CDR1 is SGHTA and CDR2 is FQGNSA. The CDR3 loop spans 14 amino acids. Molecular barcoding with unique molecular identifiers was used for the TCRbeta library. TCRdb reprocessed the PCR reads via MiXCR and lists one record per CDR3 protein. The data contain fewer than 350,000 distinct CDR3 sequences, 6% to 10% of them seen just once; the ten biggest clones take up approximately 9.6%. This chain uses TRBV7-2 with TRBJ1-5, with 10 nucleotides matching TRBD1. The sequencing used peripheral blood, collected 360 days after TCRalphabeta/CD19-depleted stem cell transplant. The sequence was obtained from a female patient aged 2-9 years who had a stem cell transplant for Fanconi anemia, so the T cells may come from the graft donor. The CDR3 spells CASSQGQGPRPQHF. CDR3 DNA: TGTGCCAGTAGCCAGGGACAGGGGCCGCGGCCCCAGCATTTT.